The clone carrying this T cell receptor (beta chain) has a count of ten or more. No antigen is known for it. CDR3 length: 15 amino acids. Per germline, CDR1 DFQATT and CDR2 SNEGSKA (reference sequence). The V gene lost 0 bases and the J gene lost 1 base, with 12 bases spanning the gap. The data stem from a study of spatial heterogeneity in lung cancer. Time point given: sample taken at primary tumor resection. Unsorted whole RNA samples from tumor, nontumor lung or frozen PBMC were sequenced. The study, taken as a whole, reports: Resection saw ubiquitous expanded tumor TCRs appear in blood more than follow-up did.

Every TCR cDNA molecule bore a unique molecular identifier. TCRdb used MiXCR to reprocess the 5' RACE reads, holding one entry per CDR3 protein. This table has about 26,000 distinct CDR3 sequences, around 13% appearing once. The chain employs TRBV20-1 and TRBJ1-1; possible D gene TRBD1, 6 bases. This receptor was obtained from a female donor with early-stage non-small cell lung cancer. Sequenced here: PBMCs, sampled at surgery. In nucleotides, the CDR3 is TGCAGTGCTAGAGATCTAAGGGGACAGAACACTGAAGCTTTCTTT. It yields the protein CSARDLRGQNTEAFF.